Presented here are 27 T cell receptor beta chains from one specimen sequenced in a study of shared clonotypes between healthy human individuals. Using immunoSEQ multiplex PCR, the repertoire was profiled, and TCRdb retains in-frame clones only, with some absent. The table includes millions of clones, over 85% detected once. CD45RO-negative, CCR7-selected cells formed the naive CD8 fraction, which excluded terminally differentiated effector memory CD45RA+ cells. Sequencing was done on a sample of naive CD8+ T cells sorted from blood. The receptors derive from a man aged 18 to 30 in good health.

The chain uses TRBV28 and TRBJ1-1; no definite D call. V lost 6 bases to trimming and J lost 8 bases, with 19 bases between them. CDR3 length: 14 residues. Germline loops: CDR1 MDHEN, CDR2 SYDVKM. The CDR3 DNA reads TGTGCCAGCAGAAGTTACGGACGCGGGATAGAAGCTTTCTTT. Its protein product is CASRSYGRGIEAFF.

This rearrangement joins TRBV5-1 to TRBJ2-7, with D perhaps being TRBD1 or TRBD2 (5 bases each). V gave up 4 bases and J gave up 2 bases, with 19 bases separating them. This CDR3 spans 16 amino acids. Germline V gene sequence: CDR1 SGHRS, CDR2 YFSETQ. The CDR3 loop is CASSGWDLQNPYEQYF. The CDR3 DNA sequence: TGCGCCAGCAGCGGCTGGGACCTCCAGAACCCCTACGAGCAGTACTTC.

The V gene is TRBV9, the J gene TRBJ1-3; D possibly corresponds to TRBD1 (6 bases). The CDR3 length is 16 residues. Trimming pared 3 bases from V and 4 bases from J, leaving 17 bases between. In germline, CDR1 is SGDLS, CDR2 YYNGEE. The CDR3 region is CASSGPAGGAGNTIYF. The CDR3 nucleotides are TGTGCCAGCAGCGGGCCCGCCGGGGGGGCAGGAAACACCATATATTTT.

The genes are TRBV5-6 and TRBJ2-7, with D hard to call. V was trimmed by 0 bases and J by 5 bases, leaving 12 bases between them. From germline, CDR1 is SGHDT and CDR2 YYEEEE. The CDR3 is 14 amino acids. CDR3 region: CASSLVGDWDEQYF. The CDR3 DNA follows: TGTGCCAGCAGCTTGGTTGGGGATTGGGACGAGCAGTACTTC.

The gene calls are TRBV4-2 and TRBJ2-2; the D call may be TRBD1 or TRBD2 (5 bases each). This CDR3 is 16 amino acids long. Germline CDR1 LGHNA, CDR2 YNFKEQ. The germline V and J ends were trimmed by 3 bases and 6 bases, with 17 bases remaining between them. The CDR3 region is CASSQERGVKAGELFF. The CDR3 nucleotides are TGTGCCAGCAGCCAGGAACGAGGGGTAAAAGCCGGGGAGCTGTTTTTT.

This chain links TRBV2 with TRBJ1-3, with 7 bases identical to TRBD1. V trimming: 10 bases; J trimming: 4 bases; junction bases outside the gene matches: 7. This CDR3 has 13 residues. Per the germline V gene, CDR1 is SNHLY and CDR2 is FYNNEI. DNA for the CDR3: TGTGCCACAAATACAGGGGAAGGAAACACCATATATTTT. This codes for CATNTGEGNTIYF.

Written as DNA, the CDR3 is TGCGCCAGCAGCTCCCACCGGGAGTATGAGCAGTTCTTC. Its translation: CASSSHREYEQFF. This chain links TRBV5-1 with TRBJ2-1; D may be TRBD2 (6 bases). The V gene's germline CDR1 is SGHRS and CDR2 YFSETQ. V lost 3 bases to trimming and J lost 8 bases, with 12 bases between them. The CDR3 sequence is 13 residues long.

This chain links TRBV7-9 with TRBJ2-3; D tentatively fits TRBD1 or TRBD2 (6 bases each). V was shortened by 3 bases and J by 1 base, with 11 bases between the two germline ends. This CDR3 has 15 residues. The germline V gene encodes CDR1 SEHNR and CDR2 FQNEAQ (reference sequence). CDR3 DNA: TGTGCCAGCAGCTTGGGGGGCTTTGGCACAGATACGCAGTATTTT. Its protein product is CASSLGGFGTDTQYF.

The chain employs TRBV6-1 and TRBJ1-5; 8 bases agree with TRBD1. Germline lookup yields CDR1 MNHNS and CDR2 SASEGT. This CDR3 is 17 amino acids long. The J segment lost 0 bases and the V segment lost 3 bases, leaving 7 bases of the junction unmatched. The CDR3 loop is CASSDVDRGGSNQPQHF. In DNA form, the CDR3 reads TGTGCCAGCAGTGACGTAGACAGGGGCGGTAGCAATCAGCCCCAGCATTTT.

With respect to this clone: The sample holds other DNA sequences that translate to the same CDR3. J is TRBJ2-1 and V is TRBV6-5, with D uncertain. The CDR3 runs to 15 residues. The germline V and J ends were trimmed by 0 bases and 0 bases, with 6 bases remaining between them. Germline V gene lookup returns CDR1 MNHEY and CDR2 SVGAGI. The CDR3 coding sequence is TGTGCCAGCAGTTACTCCGTAAGCTCCTACAATGAGCAGTTCTTC. Translating it yields CASSYSVSSYNEQFF.

This clone was detected only a few times. The chain is built from TRBV30 and TRBJ1-1; 7 positions agree with TRBD1. The CDR3 spans 15 residues. Germline lookup yields CDR1 GTSNPN and CDR2 SVGIG (reference sequence). The trim removed 7 bases at V and 10 bases at J, leaving 21 bases unmatched. Written as DNA, the CDR3 is TGTGCCTCCACGGGTACCGACAGGGCCGGATATGGAGCTTTCTTT. This encodes CASTGTDRAGYGAFF.

The genes are TRBV5-1 and TRBJ2-3; 13 bases are shared with TRBD2. Trimming removed 0 bases from V and 5 bases from J; junction bases left unmatched: 6. Germline-derived CDR1 and CDR2 are SGHRS and YFSETQ. This CDR3 is 17 amino acids long. CDR3 protein: CASSLGLLAGGGDTQYF. CDR3 in DNA: TGCGCCAGCAGCTTGGGCCTACTAGCGGGAGGGGGAGATACGCAGTATTTT.

The V call is TRBV7-9, the J call TRBJ2-2; 15 nucleotides match TRBD2. Germline V CDR1 and CDR2: SEHNR, FQNEAQ (reference sequence). CDR3 length: 18 residues. The V gene end was trimmed by 4 bases and the J gene end by 5 bases; junction bases not matched to a gene: 8. The DNA of the CDR3 is TGTGCCAGCAGCTCTCGGACTAGCGGGAGGGCCATGACCGGGGAGCTGTTTTTT. Translated: CASSSRTSGRAMTGELFF. The variable domain in full, with the rest retrieved from reference TRBV7-9 and TRBJ2-2, is DTGVSQNPRHKITKRGQNVTFRCDPISEHNRLYWYRQTLGQGPEFLTYFQNEAQLEKSRLLSDRFSAERPKGSFSTLEIQRTEQGDSAMYLCASSSRTSGRAMTGELFFGEGSRLTVL.

The genes are TRBV5-6 and TRBJ2-7, with D perhaps being TRBD1 or TRBD2 (5 bases each). The V and J ends lost 4 bases and 2 bases respectively, with 16 bases between them. The CDR3 covers 15 residues. CDR1 SGHDT and CDR2 YYEEEE come from the germline V gene. CDR3 loop: CASSPGGQGAYEQYF. CDR3 in DNA: TGTGCCAGCAGCCCCGGCGGGCAGGGAGCCTACGAGCAGTACTTC. The variable domain in full, completed from reference TRBV5-6 and TRBJ2-7, reads DAGVTQSPTHLIKTRGQQVTLRCSPKSGHDTVSWYQQALGQGPQFIFQYYEEEERQRGNFPDRFSGHQFPNYSSELNVNALLLGDSALYLCASSPGGQGAYEQYFGPGTRLTVT.

The rearrangement links TRBV6-1 to TRBJ1-1; no clear D gene. V was cut by 4 bases and J by 8 bases, with 2 bases left in between. Germline assignment: CDR1 MNHNS and CDR2 SASEGT. CDR3 length: 9 amino acids. The CDR3 nucleotides are TGTGCCAGCAGTGCGGAAGCTTTCTTT. Protein sequence: CASSAEAFF.

J is TRBJ1-5 and V is TRBV6-6, with D uncertain. The CDR3 extends over 13 amino acids. CDR1 MNHNY and CDR2 SVGAGI come from the germline V gene (reference sequence). Between the trimmed V and J ends, which lost 0 bases and 3 bases, there was a span of 3 bases. Here the CDR3 DNA reads TGTGCCAGCAGTTACTCGATCAATCAGCCCCAGCATTTT. Translated: CASSYSINQPQHF.

This clone was observed a single time. The chain recombines TRBV4-1 with TRBJ1-1; D remains ambiguous. Trimming removed 5 bases from V and 2 bases from J, with 9 bases in between. CDR1 is MGHRA, CDR2 YSYEKL, per germline. The length of the CDR3 is 13 residues. CDR3 region: CASSYPDNTEAFF. The CDR3 DNA reads TGCGCCAGCAGCTATCCGGATAACACTGAAGCTTTCTTT.

The V gene is TRBV7-9, the J gene TRBJ1-2; D is unclear. The germline V gene has CDR1 SEHNR and CDR2 FQNEAQ (reference sequence). This CDR3 is built from 14 residues. Trimming pared 2 bases from V and 4 bases from J, leaving 11 bases between. Here the CDR3 reads CASSLSPGLYGYTF. The CDR3 coding sequence is TGTGCCAGCAGCTTAAGCCCGGGCCTCTATGGCTACACCTTC.

CDR3 nucleotide sequence: TGTGCCAGCAGCTCCCCTCTTCGGGACAGGGAACCACCGAACTATGGCTACACCTTC. Residues: CASSSPLRDREPPNYGYTF. The gene calls are TRBV7-9 and TRBJ1-2, with TRBD1 matching over 9 bases. There are 19 residues in the CDR3. Trimming at V came to 4 bases and at J to 2 bases, leaving 17 bases not matched to a gene. Germline V gene lookup returns CDR1 SEHNR and CDR2 FQNEAQ (reference sequence).

This clone was detected only once. The rearrangement links TRBV7-9 to TRBJ2-1; 13 bases align to TRBD2. The CDR3 is 16 residues long. Germline V gene lookup returns CDR1 SEHNR and CDR2 FQNEAQ (reference sequence). V shed 5 bases and J 9 bases; nucleotides not matched to a gene: 10. The CDR3 region is CASSPSGLAGAGEQFF. CDR3 coding DNA: TGTGCCAGCAGCCCCTCCGGACTAGCGGGAGCGGGTGAGCAGTTCTTC.

The rearrangement uses TRBV6-5 and TRBJ1-6; D is ambiguous. The CDR3 extends over 15 amino acids. With 0 bases removed from V and 8 bases from J, the gap between germline ends came to 11 bases. The germline gives CDR1 MNHEY, CDR2 SVGAGI. The CDR3 is CASSYSAGRDSPLHF. In DNA form, the CDR3 reads TGTGCCAGCAGTTACTCGGCCGGTCGGGATTCACCCCTCCACTTT.

V is TRBV5-1 and J is TRBJ2-1; D is ambiguous. The CDR3 totals 15 residues. V lost 4 bases to trimming and J lost 0 bases, with 11 bases between them. CDR1 and CDR2 from the germline V gene are SGHRS and YFSETQ. CDR3 amino acids: CASSADHSSYNEQFF. CDR3 DNA sequence: TGCGCCAGCAGCGCCGACCATAGCTCCTACAATGAGCAGTTCTTC.

The chain uses TRBV28 and TRBJ2-7; 10 bases fit TRBD1. CDR3 length: 13 amino acids. Unmatched junction bases numbered 4, after V lost 8 bases and J lost 3 bases. CDR1 is MDHEN, CDR2 SYDVKM, per germline. The DNA of the CDR3 is TGTGCCAGCCGGGACAGGGGCATCTACGAGCAGTACTTC. Translated, it gives CASRDRGIYEQYF.

The genes are TRBV5-4 and TRBJ1-2; 9 positions match TRBD1. CDR1 and CDR2 (germline): SGHNT, YYREEE (reference sequence). J gave up 7 bases and V 4 bases, and 8 bases lay outside the gene matches. This CDR3 is built from 14 residues. CDR3 coding DNA: TGTGCCAGCAGCATACAGGGGGCTGGTATTGGCTACACCTTC. It yields the protein CASSIQGAGIGYTF.

This rearrangement joins TRBV4-1 to TRBJ2-3; D gene uncertain. With 1 base removed from V and 5 bases from J, the gap between germline ends came to 7 bases. The CDR3 totals 13 residues. Per germline, CDR1 MGHRA and CDR2 YSYEKL. The CDR3 spells CASSQAWGDTQYF. The CDR3, as DNA: TGCGCCAGCAGCCAAGCCTGGGGAGATACGCAGTATTTT.

The chain has TRBV7-9 and TRBJ2-7; TRBD2 matches at 8 bases. CDR3 length: 13 amino acids. Germline trimming cut 7 bases from V and 2 bases from J; bases unmatched to any gene: 4. In germline, CDR1 is SEHNR, CDR2 FQNEAQ (reference sequence). CDR3 in amino acids: CASTSGGAYEQYF. CDR3 nucleotide sequence: TGTGCCAGCACCTCCGGGGGGGCCTACGAGCAGTACTTC.

The rearrangement joins TRBV7-9 to TRBJ2-7, with 7 bases lining up with TRBD1. J gave up 2 bases and V 4 bases, and 5 bases lay outside the gene matches. CDR3 size: 14 residues. Germline assignment: CDR1 SEHNR and CDR2 FQNEAQ (reference sequence). For the CDR3, the DNA is TGTGCCAGCAGCTCCAGACAGGGCCCCTACGAGCAGTACTTC. Its protein product is CASSSRQGPYEQYF.